These 22 T cell receptor beta chains originate from one sample sequenced in a study of T cells expressing NK-cell markers. TCRdb processed the 5' RACE reads again and assigns one entry to each CDR3 protein, with no DNA. The sample is made up of about 260,000 distinct CDR3 sequences, and the top ten hold roughly 0.4% of it. The source material was blood T cells: a sorted CD56 or NKG2C T cell subset, CD4+ or CD8+ T cells, or bulk PBMC T cells (not recorded which). These receptors were obtained from a man in his late teens or twenties in good health.

The CDR3 protein is CASSTKGAGRHTDTQYF. V gene TRBV21-1 combines with J gene TRBJ2-3; TCRdb calls TRBD2, which cannot be checked without DNA. TRBV21-1 corresponds to a pseudogene. This CDR3 spans 17 amino acids.

This sequence joins TRBV7-2 and TRBJ2-1; the D call of TRBD1 rests on TCRdb alone, since no DNA is present to check it. Germline V gene lookup returns CDR1 SGHTA and CDR2 FQGNSA. The CDR3 has 16 amino acids. CDR3 loop: CASNPGGGSSYNEQFF. The complete variable domain, with remaining parts taken from reference TRBV7-2 and TRBJ2-1, reads GAGVSQSPSNKVTEKGKDVELRCDPISGHTALYWYRQSLGQGLEFLIYFQGNSAPDKSGLPSDRFSAERTGGSVSTLTIQRTQQEDSAVYLCASNPGGGSSYNEQFFGPGTRLTVL.

The V call is TRBV10-3, the J call TRBJ2-7; TCRdb indicates TRBD1, and absent DNA this call remains unverified. The CDR3 totals 14 residues. CDR1 and CDR2 from the germline V gene are ENHRY and SYGVKD. The CDR3 region is CALRPSDSPYEQYF.

The chain links TRBV15 to TRBJ1-5. This CDR3 is built from 15 residues. The germline V gene encodes CDR1 LNHNV and CDR2 YYDKDF (reference sequence). The CDR3 here is CATSSGFRSNQPQHF.

The rearrangement joins TRBV12-3 or TRBV12-4 to TRBJ2-3; no DNA is available, so the TRBD2 call from TCRdb remains unchecked. The CDR3 runs to 16 residues. The CDR3 sequence is CASSPAIRASTDTQYF.

J is TRBJ2-4 and V is TRBV29-1; TCRdb returns TRBD2, unconfirmable since there is no DNA. Germline V lookup: CDR1 SQVTM, CDR2 ANQGSEA. The CDR3 length is 14 residues. CDR3 region: CSATPEGGKNIQYF.

The chain employs TRBV12-3 or TRBV12-4 and TRBJ2-3; TCRdb outputs TRBD1, but without DNA this stays unchecked. This CDR3 is built from 14 residues. The CDR3 spells CASSLDTHTDTQYF.

The V and J genes are TRBV7-2 and TRBJ2-2. CDR1 is SGHTA and CDR2 is FQGNSA in the germline V gene. CDR3 length: 16 residues. This CDR3 reads CASSFQGSPNTGELFF.

This rearrangement joins TRBV24-1 to TRBJ2-1; TCRdb returns TRBD2, unconfirmable since there is no DNA. CDR3 length: 16 residues. Germline V gives CDR1 KGHDR, CDR2 SFDVKD. This CDR3 is CATSETSGGRLYEQFF.

V gene TRBV20-1 combines with J gene TRBJ2-1; there is no DNA to check the TCRdb D call of TRBD1. The CDR3 totals 14 residues. In germline, CDR1 is DFQATT, CDR2 SNEGSKA (reference sequence). CDR3 region: CSATRTGLYNEQFF.

The chain employs TRBV5-1 and TRBJ2-2. Germline V gene lookup returns CDR1 SGHRS and CDR2 YFSETQ. CDR3 length: 13 residues. CDR3 amino acids: CASSYDRYGELFF.

V usage is TRBV7-6 and J usage is TRBJ2-2; the D call from TCRdb, TRBD1, cannot be confirmed without DNA. Germline CDR1 is SGHVS and CDR2 is FNYEAQ. This CDR3 spans 14 amino acids. The CDR3 spells CASSTRQVTGELFF.

The chain employs TRBV18 and TRBJ2-6; TCRdb's D gene call, TRBD1, goes unchecked for lack of DNA. Germline V gene data show CDR1 as KGHSH and CDR2 as LQKENI. The CDR3 runs to 17 residues. The CDR3 here is CASSPQAGGTGANVLTF.

The chain combines TRBV12-3 or TRBV12-4 with TRBJ1-6. This CDR3 has 13 residues. This CDR3 is CASSTRSYSPLHF.

The chain employs TRBV7-2 and TRBJ2-7. The CDR3 contains 14 residues. Germline lookup yields CDR1 SGHTA and CDR2 FQGNSA. The CDR3 sequence: CASSLAPESFLQYF.

CDR3 sequence reads: CASSNYSAMGGIEQFF. The chain links TRBV21-1 to TRBJ2-1; the TCRdb call, TRBD1, lacks DNA for checking. TRBV21-1 is a known pseudogene. The CDR3 consists of 16 residues.

This sequence joins TRBV29-1 and TRBJ2-1. The germline CDR1 and CDR2 sequences are SQVTM and ANQGSEA. This CDR3 is built from 14 residues. CDR3: CSVELLDTYNEQFF.

The rearrangement uses TRBV18 and TRBJ2-1; TCRdb selects TRBD1, and the lack of DNA leaves this call unchecked. The length of the CDR3 is 14 residues. Germline-derived CDR1 and CDR2 are KGHSH and LQKENI. CDR3: CASQQDSPSNEQFF. The variable domain in full, completed from reference TRBV18 and TRBJ2-1, reads NAGVMQNPRHLVRRRGQEARLRCSPMKGHSHVYWYRQLPEEGLKFMVYLQKENIIDESGMPKERFSAEFPKEGPSILRIQQVVRGDSAAYFCASQQDSPSNEQFFGPGTRLTVL.

The gene calls are TRBV29-1 and TRBJ1-1. The germline CDR1 and CDR2 sequences are SQVTM and ANQGSEA. This CDR3 contains 14 residues. This CDR3 is CSVPRLAGNTEAFF.

J is TRBJ2-5 and V is TRBV6-2 or TRBV6-3; TCRdb gives TRBD2 as the D gene, but with no DNA this cannot be confirmed. This CDR3 comprises 16 residues. The germline V gene encodes CDR1 MNHEY and CDR2 SVGEGT. This CDR3 reads CASSYLAGGSGETQYF.

The rearrangement uses TRBV20-1 and TRBJ2-1; with no DNA, the TCRdb D assignment of TRBD2 cannot be verified. The CDR3 consists of 15 residues. CDR1 and CDR2 (germline): DFQATT, SNEGSKA (reference sequence). The chain's CDR3 is CSARESGTRIYEQFF.

V is TRBV20-1 and J is TRBJ2-1; TCRdb calls TRBD2, which cannot be checked without DNA. Germline assignment: CDR1 DFQATT and CDR2 SNEGSKA (reference sequence). CDR3 length: 15 amino acids. The CDR3 spells CSASFGLAGGNEQFF.